The present T cell receptor (beta chain) was sequenced within a study of T-cell memory formation after mild COVID-19. CDR1 and CDR2 from the germline V gene are KGHSY and FQNENV. The CDR3 consists of 13 residues. A few counts support this clonotype. Its antigen remains unidentified. At one boundary the junction diverges from the germline segment, which might be a read error. General study results and limits: The study found contracting CD4+ clones mainly in CM and EM and contracting CD8+ clones in EMRA.

TCRdb processed the 5' RACE reads anew with MiXCR; each CDR3 protein has one entry. The sample comprises about 440,000 distinct CDR3 sequences, 20% of which are singletons, and approximately 8.4% rests with the top ten. The sequenced sample was PBMCs or a T cell subset sorted from them (not recorded which). The TCR comes from an adult woman who had mild COVID-19 (a few samples of this study predate the infection). Cell type and time point are not known. The chain joins TRBV16 to TRBJ2-7; 7 bases align to TRBD1. The CDR3 region is CASSQSRGQSENF. The CDR3 bases are TGTGCCAGCAGCCAATCTAGGGGACAGTCTGAAAACTTC.